This T cell receptor (beta chain) was profiled in a study of T cell responses to AZD1222 COVID-19 vaccine. Overall study context: The study pooled second doses at about 4 or about 12 weeks. Broader study findings: Clonal diversity was possibly underestimated, and white British individuals and females predominated among donors. Dominant at 160-218 and 743-854, vaccine-associated CD4 TCRs also spanned spike.

As concerns this clone: Its antigen is undetermined.

Sequenced by immunoSEQ multiplex PCR; TCRdb stores in-frame clones only, minus some. Among 150,000 to 200,000 clones listed, over 85% were seen once. The input for sequencing was peripheral blood, taken on day 0 of AZD1222 vaccination. The origin of this receptor is an adult in good health.

The CDR3 reads CASSSTGVNEQFF. CDR3 nucleotide sequence: TGTGCCAGCAGCTCGACTGGCGTCAATGAGCAGTTCTTC. The rearrangement uses TRBV11-3 and TRBJ2-1; D gene ambiguous. The germline CDR1 and CDR2 sequences are SGHNT and YENEEA. The CDR3 covers 13 residues. V lost 4 bases and J 6 bases, leaving 10 bases between the germline ends.